These 10 T cell receptor beta chains originate from one sample sequenced in a study of shared clonotypes between healthy human individuals. Clones were read by immunoSEQ multiplex PCR, and TCRdb kept only the in-frame ones, dropping some. The sample carries over 95,000 clones, more than 65% recorded once. The sample consisted of memory CD8+ T cells sorted from blood. Subset meaning: CD45RO+ cells pooled with CCR7-negative TemRA cells. The receptor set was obtained from a woman in her 30s in good health.

CDR3 nucleotide sequence: TGTGCCAGCAGCCCGAGGCGATGGGGTGAGACCCAGTACTTC. Amino acids: CASSPRRWGETQYF. The V call is TRBV7-2, the J call TRBJ2-5; D ambiguous. CDR1 is SGHTA and CDR2 is FQGNSA in the germline V gene. This CDR3 is built from 14 residues. Trimming pared 5 bases from V and 5 bases from J, leaving 15 bases between.

This clone was detected many times. The V gene is TRBV10-1, the J gene TRBJ1-5; 11 positions agree with TRBD1. The V gene's germline CDR1 is WNHNN and CDR2 SYGVQD (reference sequence). Trimming at V came to 9 bases and at J to 7 bases, leaving 5 bases not matched to a gene. The length of the CDR3 is 13 residues. This CDR3 is CARDRGLGQPQHF. In DNA form, the CDR3 reads TGCGCCAGGGACAGGGGGCTGGGACAGCCCCAGCATTTT.

This clone was observed many times. This chain joins TRBV11-2 and TRBJ2-4, with D possibly TRBD2 on 6 matching bases. V was clipped by 4 bases and J by 8 bases, with 15 bases between them. Germline CDR1 SGHAT, CDR2 FQNNGV. CDR3 length: 14 amino acids. The CDR3 nucleotides are TGTGCCAGCAGCTACCTGACTAGGTTGGACATTCAGTACTTC. This codes for CASSYLTRLDIQYF.

This clone has a handful of counts. This chain connects TRBV27 to TRBJ2-5; D perhaps matches TRBD1 (5 bases). The CDR3 spans 16 residues. V was pared by 0 bases and J by 7 bases, with 18 bases between. The germline V gene encodes CDR1 MNHEY and CDR2 SMNVEV (reference sequence). The CDR3 reads CASSLSWGHDPWTQYF. The CDR3 DNA reads TGTGCCAGCAGTTTATCCTGGGGCCACGATCCCTGGACCCAGTACTTC.

CDR3 amino acids: CASSLDRFGGVPNEQFF. CDR3 DNA sequence: TGTGCCAGCAGCTTAGATCGGTTTGGGGGAGTCCCCAATGAGCAGTTCTTC. The chain employs TRBV11-2 and TRBJ2-1; D is possibly TRBD1 or TRBD2 (5 bases each). Germline-derived CDR1 and CDR2 are SGHAT and FQNNGV. The CDR3 is 17 residues long. With 0 bases removed from V and 6 bases from J, the gap between germline ends came to 18 bases.

The chain recombines TRBV27 with TRBJ2-7; 9 positions agree with TRBD2. The CDR3 extends over 13 amino acids. The V gene end was trimmed by 10 bases and the J gene end by 6 bases; junction bases not matched to a gene: 10. Germline values: CDR1 MNHEY, CDR2 SMNVEV (reference sequence). The CDR3 region is CATLPLAGTEQYF. The CDR3 coding sequence is TGTGCCACGCTTCCCCTAGCGGGAACCGAGCAGTACTTC.

The chain combines TRBV16 with TRBJ2-1; D is uncertain. The CDR3 has 12 amino acids. V lost 4 bases and J lost 9, with 10 bases in between. Germline V gives CDR1 KGHSY, CDR2 FQNENV. As DNA, the CDR3 is TGTGCCAGCAGCCTAGGGTGGGGTGAGCAGTTCTTC. Encoded protein: CASSLGWGEQFF.

The genes are TRBV4-2 and TRBJ2-7; D is possibly TRBD2 (5 bases). The germline V and J ends were trimmed by 0 bases and 2 bases, with 14 bases remaining between them. This CDR3 has 16 amino acids. Germline CDR1 is LGHNA and CDR2 is YNFKEQ. The DNA of the CDR3 is TGTGCCAGCAGCCAAGATAGGTTAGCGACGACCTACGAGCAGTACTTC. It yields the protein CASSQDRLATTYEQYF.

The rearrangement links TRBV19 to TRBJ2-7; D uncertain. Germline values: CDR1 LNHDA, CDR2 SQIVND (reference sequence). Trimming took off 5 bases at V and 2 bases at J, with 22 bases between the two ends. CDR3 size: 17 residues. The CDR3 DNA reads as TGTGCCAGTAGTCCTACCCCAATCTTTCATGGGACCTACGAGCAGTACTTC. This encodes CASSPTPIFHGTYEQYF.

This chain connects TRBV7-9 to TRBJ2-7, with unresolved D. Germline loops: CDR1 SEHNR, CDR2 FQNEAQ (reference sequence). CDR3 size: 11 residues. The V end lost 6 bases, the J end lost 7 bases, and 10 bases lay between the germline ends. CDR3 sequence (DNA): TGTGCCAGCAGTTCAGAGTTTGAGCAGTACTTC. Protein: CASSSEFEQYF.